The 14 T cell receptor beta chains below were found in one sample sequenced in a study of cytotoxic CD8 clonotypes in ibrutinib-treated CLL. The table came from immunoSEQ multiplex PCR; TCRdb's copy has only in-frame clones and leaves some out. The repertoire consists of 150,000 to 200,000 clones, with more than 75% occurring once and the leading ten covering roughly 2%. The sequencing here drew on PBMCs, taken after 12 months of ibrutinib treatment. Every receptor here comes from a human donor with chronic lymphocytic leukemia.

The V and J genes are TRBV9 and TRBJ2-7, with 7 nucleotides matching TRBD1. V trimming: 4 bases; J trimming: 0 bases; junction bases outside the gene matches: 4. Per germline, CDR1 SGDLS and CDR2 YYNGEE. The CDR3 has 14 amino acids. The CDR3 nucleotides read TGTGCCAGCAGCCGCTGGGACAGCTCCTACGAGCAGTACTTC. Translated: CASSRWDSSYEQYF.

The V and J genes are TRBV2 and TRBJ2-1, with a possible D match to TRBD1 (5 bases). The V and J ends lost 6 bases and 4 bases respectively, with 16 bases between them. The V gene's germline CDR1 is SNHLY and CDR2 FYNNEI. The CDR3 runs to 15 residues. The CDR3 coding sequence is TGTGCCAGCAGACGTGGGGCGTCGCCTTACAATGAGCAGTTCTTC. It is translated as CASRRGASPYNEQFF.

This clone was picked up one time. The chain combines TRBV5-8 with TRBJ2-6; no clear D gene. This CDR3 has 16 residues. With 4 bases removed from V and 4 bases from J, the gap between germline ends came to 15 bases. Per germline, CDR1 SGHTS and CDR2 YDEGEE. CDR3 in DNA: TGTGCCAGCAGCCGTTATTCTGGTGGCGGGGCCAACGTCCTGACTTTC. This encodes CASSRYSGGGANVLTF.

The chain uses TRBV28 and TRBJ1-2; 7 bases fit TRBD1. Trimming took 7 bases from V and 4 from J; bases not matched to a gene: 9. CDR1 is MDHEN and CDR2 is SYDVKM in the germline V gene. CDR3 length: 14 residues. The CDR3 nucleotides read TGTGCCAGCACTGAATCCCGACAGGGCTATGGCTACACCTTC. Encoded protein: CASTESRQGYGYTF.

This clone turned up a few times. The V and J genes are TRBV7-9 and TRBJ2-5; D possibly corresponds to TRBD2 (6 bases). V dropped 5 bases and J dropped 5 bases, with 18 bases sitting between them. Germline V gene lookup returns CDR1 SEHNR and CDR2 FQNEAQ (reference sequence). The CDR3 is made up of 15 amino acids. CDR3 DNA: TGTGCCAGCAGCAGGGGAGGCCGCGGTTTCGAGACCCAGTACTTC. Residues: CASSRGGRGFETQYF.

The chain couples TRBV4-3 to TRBJ2-3, with TRBD2 as a possible D gene (5 bases). Looked up from germline, CDR1 is LGHNA and CDR2 is YSLEER. Trimming left V 4 bases short and J 1 base short, with 12 bases between. The length of the CDR3 is 15 residues. The CDR3 DNA is TGCGCCAGCAGCCCCCTCGACGGGGGCACAGATACGCAGTATTTT. Translation: CASSPLDGGTDTQYF.

This chain links TRBV6-6 with TRBJ2-3; TRBD2 aligns across 7 bases. This CDR3 contains 15 residues. V was pared by 6 bases and J by 5 bases, with 11 bases of the junction left unmatched. Germline V gives CDR1 MNHNY, CDR2 SVGAGI (reference sequence). CDR3 nucleotide sequence: TGTGCCAGCAGCGTAGCTACGGGGGGTTTAGATACGCAGTATTTT. It is translated as CASSVATGGLDTQYF.

This chain connects TRBV4-2 to TRBJ2-3, with D perhaps matching TRBD1 (5 bases). V gave up 1 base and J gave up 2 bases, with 10 bases separating them. The CDR3 contains 15 residues. CDR1 is LGHNA and CDR2 is YNFKEQ in the germline V gene. The CDR3 nucleotides are TGTGCCAGCAGCCAAGGGGTCAGGGACACAGATACGCAGTATTTT. It specifies CASSQGVRDTDTQYF.

This clone was observed a few times. This same CDR3 is encoded by further DNA sequences in the sample. V and J are TRBV9 and TRBJ1-1, with D perhaps TRBD1 (5 bases). Germline CDR1 and CDR2: SGDLS and YYNGEE. This CDR3 is built from 15 residues. Trimming shortened V by 4 bases and J by 2 bases, and 15 bases separated the two germline ends. In DNA, the CDR3 is TGTGCCAGCAGCCCCCGACCCGACAGTAACACTGAAGCTTTCTTT. It specifies CASSPRPDSNTEAFF.

The chain carries TRBV4-3 and TRBJ2-5; D is perhaps TRBD2 (6 bases). Deletions cut 1 base from V and 4 bases from J, with 13 bases between. CDR1 and CDR2 from the germline V gene are LGHNA and YSLEER. The CDR3 has 15 residues. As DNA, the CDR3 is TGCGCCAGCAGCCAAGCGGGAGTAACGGGAGAGACCCAGTACTTC. It yields the protein CASSQAGVTGETQYF.

This chain connects TRBV15 to TRBJ1-5; the D gene is possibly TRBD1 (5 bases). Germline assignment: CDR1 LNHNV and CDR2 YYDKDF (reference sequence). The CDR3 length is 15 residues. V was trimmed by 6 bases and J by 4 bases, leaving 16 bases between them. This CDR3 reads CATRWGLGGNQPQHF. The DNA of the CDR3 is TGTGCCACCAGGTGGGGTTTGGGGGGAAATCAGCCCCAGCATTTT.

The chain employs TRBV7-8 and TRBJ1-2; D gene uncertain. The CDR3 extends over 15 amino acids. Germline CDR1 is SGHVS and CDR2 is FQNEAQ. The V gene lost 1 base and the J gene lost 4 bases, with 13 bases spanning the gap. The CDR3 nucleotides read TGTGCCAGCAGCTTAGTACCCATGGGCAGCTATGGCTACACCTTC. This gives the protein CASSLVPMGSYGYTF. The variable domain in full, with the rest retrieved from reference TRBV7-8 and TRBJ1-2, is GAGVSQSPRYKVAKRGQDVALRCDPISGHVSLFWYQQALGQGPEFLTYFQNEAQLDKSGLPSDRFFAERPEGSVSTLKIQRTQQEDSAVYLCASSLVPMGSYGYTFGSGTRLTVV.

This chain uses TRBV27 with TRBJ1-4; TRBD1 aligns across 7 bases. V shed 6 bases, J shed 7 bases, and the junction held 11 bases outside the gene matches. CDR3 size: 15 residues. CDR1 is MNHEY and CDR2 is SMNVEV in the germline V gene (reference sequence). CDR3 region: CASRRLDRVPEKLFF. CDR3 in DNA: TGTGCCAGCAGGCGACTTGACAGGGTTCCTGAAAAACTGTTTTTT.

CDR3 in amino acids: CASRNHIDGYTF. The CDR3 bases are TGTGCCAGCAGGAACCACATTGATGGCTACACCTTC. This chain links TRBV6-1 with TRBJ1-2; D is unresolved. V dropped 6 bases and J dropped 6 bases, with 11 bases sitting between them. Germline loops: CDR1 MNHNS, CDR2 SASEGT. This CDR3 is built from 12 residues.